This is a list of T cell receptor beta chains from one sample in a study of coeliac disease. This table comes from immunoSEQ multiplex PCR, and its TCRdb copy is limited to in-frame clones, with some not included. The data contain about 6,500 clones, approximately 64% of them seen just once; the ten biggest clones take up under 7%. Material for sequencing was lamina propria lymphocytes from the gut. The receptors were sampled from a man aged 50 to 59 with active celiac disease. CDR3s leave out the opening cysteine and the closing phenylalanine or tryptophan. D genes are given only for firm matches.

d_call j_call v_call cdr3_aa
NA TRBJ2-7 TRBV7-9 ASSLYGGAVFNEQY
NA TRBJ1-1 TRBV5-1 ASSLASSGDTEAF
TRBD1 TRBJ2-5 TRBV7-2 ASSPRTGAYETQY
NA TRBJ1-1 TRBV7-9 ASSPRQVSNTEAF
TRBD1 TRBJ1-1 TRBV11-3 ASSLGQGENTEAF
TRBD2 TRBJ2-5 TRBV2 ASSHGLAGQETQY
NA TRBJ1-5 TRBV6-5 ASSSLQGGSNQPQH
TRBD2 TRBJ2-7 TRBV7-6 ASSLYAFGGGRQYEQY
TRBD2 TRBJ2-1 TRBV7-8 ASSYLAGSSYNEQF
NA TRBJ2-7 TRBV5-6 ASSSLSERTSYEQY
TRBD1 TRBJ1-1 TRBV5-4 ASSLPQGTEAF
NA TRBJ1-5 TRBV12-1 ASSDWSRRSNQPQH
TRBD1 TRBJ2-7 TRBV7-2 ASSSPGQGTYEQY
NA TRBJ2-3 TRBV27 ASSPYPTDTQY
NA TRBJ1-1 TRBV7-2 ASSFLAGGGTEAF
TRBD1 TRBJ2-5 TRBV18 ASSRTGTSTTQY
NA TRBJ2-1 TRBV9 ASSVGIEFEQF
NA TRBJ2-1 TRBV6-1 ASSIRPRGDEQF
NA TRBJ2-1 TRBV19 ASSLIQGNEQF
TRBD2 TRBJ2-3 TRBV5-4 ASSRGGSGYGTDTQY
NA TRBJ1-2 TRBV5-3 ARSANLRECYGYT
NA TRBJ1-3 TRBV9 ASSKGRPTGNTIY
TRBD1 TRBJ2-6 TRBV27 ASSPLGQSGGANVLT
TRBD2 TRBJ2-5 TRBV14 ASSQGVTSGEETQY
TRBD1 TRBJ1-2 TRBV7-6 ASSLVVQGAGGYT
TRBD1 TRBJ1-3 TRBV10-3 APGTGPGNTIY
TRBD2 TRBJ2-1 TRBV6-1 AGSLAARWEQF
TRBD1 TRBJ1-5 TRBV18 ASSPETGASQPQH
TRBD1 TRBJ1-1 TRBV2 ASTGQGRVSAF
NA TRBJ1-5 TRBV2 ASSKQIYSNQPQH
NA TRBJ1-2 TRBV4-1 ASSQVAGTESYGYT
NA TRBJ2-1 TRBV18 ASSPVAEGEQF
NA TRBJ2-1 TRBV6-5 ASSYFLGGSYNEQF
NA TRBJ1-3 TRBV29-1 SVAKSSGNTIY
TRBD1 TRBJ1-5 TRBV6-1 ASSEWTGGSEPQH
TRBD1 TRBJ1-2 TRBV4-2 ASSQVGAGEGQYGYT
NA TRBJ2-1 TRBV9 ASSVEGSGNEQF
TRBD2 TRBJ2-1 TRBV7-7 ASSPVGTSGGEQF
NA TRBJ1-5 TRBV19 ASRELNQPQH
NA TRBJ1-6 TRBV9 ASSVGGGDNSPLH
TRBD1 TRBJ1-2 TRBV9 ASSVAQGANGYT
TRBD2 TRBJ2-7 TRBV7-2 ASSVAGGEEQY
TRBD1 TRBJ2-3 TRBV6-1 ASSAGQGVDTQY
TRBD2 TRBJ2-3 TRBV6-5 ASSYEASGTTDTQY
NA TRBJ1-1 TRBV18 ASSPDLGRGVFEAF
NA TRBJ2-7 TRBV7-2 ASSYNDEQY
NA TRBJ2-2 TRBV9 ASSVVGSGELF
NA TRBJ2-5 TRBV30 AWSAGDSRETQY
NA TRBJ1-2 TRBV2 ASSLQGGYT
TRBD2 TRBJ2-2 TRBV5-4 ASSRPAGLAGLTGELF
NA TRBJ2-7 TRBV28 ASTGQNYEQY